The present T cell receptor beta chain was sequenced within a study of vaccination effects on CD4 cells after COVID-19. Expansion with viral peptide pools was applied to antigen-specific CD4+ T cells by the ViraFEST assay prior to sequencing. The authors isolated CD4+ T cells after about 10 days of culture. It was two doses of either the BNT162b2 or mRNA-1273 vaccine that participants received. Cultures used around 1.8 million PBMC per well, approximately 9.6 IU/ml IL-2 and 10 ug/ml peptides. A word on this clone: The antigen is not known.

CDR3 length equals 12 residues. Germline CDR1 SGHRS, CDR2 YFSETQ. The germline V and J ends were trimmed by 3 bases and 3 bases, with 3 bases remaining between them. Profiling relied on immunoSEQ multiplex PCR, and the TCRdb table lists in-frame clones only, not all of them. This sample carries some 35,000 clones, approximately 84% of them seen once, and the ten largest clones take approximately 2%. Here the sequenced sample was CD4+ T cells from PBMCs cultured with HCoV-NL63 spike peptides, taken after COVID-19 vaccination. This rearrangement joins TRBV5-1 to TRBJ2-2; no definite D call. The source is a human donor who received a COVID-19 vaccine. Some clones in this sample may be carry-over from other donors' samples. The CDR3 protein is CASSSDTGELFF. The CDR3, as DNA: TGCGCCAGCAGCTCCGACACCGGGGAGCTGTTTTTT.